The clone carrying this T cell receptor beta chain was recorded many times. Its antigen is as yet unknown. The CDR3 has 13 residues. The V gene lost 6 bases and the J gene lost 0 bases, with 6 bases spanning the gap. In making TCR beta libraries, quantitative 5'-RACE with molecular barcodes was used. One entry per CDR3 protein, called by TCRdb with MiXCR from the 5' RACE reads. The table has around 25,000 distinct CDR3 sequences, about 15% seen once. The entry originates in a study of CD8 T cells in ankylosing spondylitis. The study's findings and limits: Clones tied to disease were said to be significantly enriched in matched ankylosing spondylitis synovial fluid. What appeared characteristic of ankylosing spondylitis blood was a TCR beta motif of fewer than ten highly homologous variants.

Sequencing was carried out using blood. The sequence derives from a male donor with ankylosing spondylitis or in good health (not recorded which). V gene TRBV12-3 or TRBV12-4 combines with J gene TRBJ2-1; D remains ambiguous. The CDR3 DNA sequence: TGTGCCAGCAGCCTGGGCTCCTACAATGAGCAGTTCTTC. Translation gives CASSLGSYNEQFF.